This is a list of T cell receptor beta chains from one sample in a study of vaccination and CD4 T cells after COVID-19. MiXCR, run by TCRdb on the PCR reads, gives a single entry per CDR3 protein. The sample contains about 10,000 distinct CDR3 sequences, approximately 59% of which appear only once. Antigen specificity for these receptors is unknown. The sample taken for sequencing was CD4+ T cells from blood, cultured in vitro. The receptor source for this set is a human donor who had recovered from COVID-19. Both conserved end residues are part of each CDR3. Fields, in order: D gene, V gene, J gene, CDR3 length, clone size, CDR3 protein, CDR3 DNA. The D gene is left open where the match is weak. Size is omitted from some rows. Given values are once, few, many or a class for expanded clones.

>TRBD1|TRBV19|TRBJ1-6|15|NA
CASSVTGGLGSPLHF
TGTGCCAGTAGTGTGACAGGGGGTTTAGGTTCACCCCTCCACTTT
>NA|TRBV6-1|TRBJ1-2|16|few
CASSDRGPSGLYGYTF
TGTGCCAGCAGTGACCGTGGTCCGTCGGGTCTCTATGGCTACACCTTC
>NA|TRBV18|TRBJ2-7|14|NA
CASSPTREYYEQYF
TGTGCCAGCTCACCAACTAGGGAGTACTACGAGCAGTACTTC
>NA|TRBV19|TRBJ1-5|14|once
CASTPLVGNQPQHF
TGTGCCAGTACCCCCCTGGTGGGCAATCAGCCCCAGCATTTT
>NA|TRBV20-1|TRBJ1-1|14|NA
CSARLQGVGTEAFF
TGCAGTGCCCGCCTCCAGGGTGTCGGCACTGAAGCTTTCTTT
>TRBD1|TRBV30|TRBJ1-2|14|NA
CAWSVNAGTGGYTF
TGTGCCTGGAGTGTTAACGCCGGGACAGGGGGCTACACCTTC
>NA|TRBV20-1|TRBJ2-7|13|NA
CSAQPTATYEQYF
TGCAGTGCTCAGCCGACAGCGACCTACGAGCAGTACTTC
>TRBD2|TRBV7-2|TRBJ2-7|15|NA
CASSARTSGTYEQYF
TGTGCCAGCAGCGCGCGGACTAGCGGGACCTACGAGCAGTACTTC
>TRBD2|TRBV7-9|TRBJ2-1|18|NA
CASSPGTSGGSSYNEQFF
TGTGCCAGCAGCCCCGGGACTAGCGGGGGTAGCTCCTACAATGAGCAGTTCTTC
>NA|TRBV28|TRBJ1-4|14|NA
CASRSGGPREKLFF
TGTGCCAGCAGATCGGGGGGGCCCCGAGAAAAACTGTTTTTT
>NA|TRBV7-2|TRBJ1-2|15|NA
CASSPAGTGGYGYTF
TGTGCCAGCAGCCCCGCCGGGACGGGAGGCTATGGCTACACCTTC
>TRBD1|TRBV15|TRBJ1-6|15|NA
CATSRDPGGNSPLHF
TGTGCCACCAGCAGAGATCCAGGGGGGAATTCACCCCTCCACTTT
>NA|TRBV7-3|TRBJ1-1|13|NA
CASSFKGDTEAFF
TGTGCCAGCAGCTTTAAAGGTGACACTGAAGCTTTCTTT
>NA|TRBV7-2|TRBJ1-5|15|NA
CASSPSSGILQPQHF
TGTGCCAGCAGCCCCTCGTCGGGGATTCTGCAGCCCCAGCATTTT
>NA|TRBV20-1|TRBJ1-5|13|few
CSARWAGDQPQHF
TGCAGTGCTAGATGGGCGGGGGACCAGCCCCAGCATTTT
>NA|TRBV28|TRBJ1-6|12|NA
CASTSEWSPLHF
TGTGCCAGTACCAGCGAGTGGTCACCCCTCCACTTT
>NA|TRBV20-1|TRBJ1-5|11|NA
CSARGPGPQHF
TGCAGTGCTAGAGGTCCTGGGCCCCAGCATTTT
>TRBD1|TRBV7-2|TRBJ1-6|15|NA
CASSSRTGTWSPLHF
TGTGCCAGCAGCTCCCGGACAGGGACTTGGTCACCCCTCCACTTT
>NA|TRBV10-3|TRBJ2-7|13|once
CAIAGARDDEQYF
TGTGCCATCGCAGGGGCGCGGGATGACGAGCAGTACTTC
>NA|TRBV20-1|TRBJ2-3|16|NA
CSATLDVPGLPDTQYF
TGCAGTGCTACACTCGACGTCCCGGGACTTCCAGATACGCAGTATTTT
>NA|TRBV27|TRBJ2-7|11|NA
CASGAAGEQYF
TGTGCCAGCGGTGCGGCGGGCGAGCAGTACTTC
>NA|TRBV6-1|TRBJ1-3|16|NA
CASTQQGTGSGNTIYF
TGTGCCAGCACCCAACAAGGGACGGGCTCTGGAAACACCATATATTTT
>NA|TRBV6-2/TRBV6-3|TRBJ2-2|14|few
CASVRDPNTGELFF
TGTGCCAGCGTTAGGGACCCGAACACCGGGGAGCTGTTTTTT
>TRBD2|TRBV6-1|TRBJ2-1|15|few
CASSLGLAGAVEQFF
TGTGCCAGCAGTCTCGGACTAGCGGGGGCTGTGGAGCAGTTCTTC
>NA|TRBV20-1|TRBJ1-1|15|NA
CSARDWGRANTEAFF
TGCAGTGCTAGAGATTGGGGCAGGGCGAACACTGAAGCTTTCTTT
>TRBD1|TRBV7-2|TRBJ1-5|17|NA
CASSSSTGGGSNQPQHF
TGTGCCAGCAGCTCCTCGACAGGGGGAGGGAGCAATCAGCCCCAGCATTTT
>TRBD1|TRBV20-1|TRBJ2-5|12|few
CSARDRGETQYF
TGCAGTGCTCGGGACAGGGGAGAGACCCAGTACTTC
>NA|TRBV19|TRBJ1-1|15|few
CASSPPTAASTEAFF
TGTGCCAGTAGTCCTCCGACGGCTGCTAGCACTGAAGCTTTCTTT
>TRBD2|TRBV7-2|TRBJ2-1|16|NA
CASSFGAGGTYNEQFF
TGTGCCAGCAGCTTTGGAGCGGGAGGAACCTACAATGAGCAGTTCTTC
>TRBD1|TRBV24-1|TRBJ1-4|14|few
CATSEAGGLGKLFF
TGTGCCACCAGCGAAGCAGGGGGATTAGGAAAACTGTTTTTT
>NA|TRBV11-2|TRBJ1-2|11|NA
CASSRVGTNIF
TGTGCCAGCAGTCGCGTCGGGACAAATATCTTC
>TRBD1|TRBV6-1|TRBJ2-6|17|NA
CAIEADRGPSGANVLTF
TGTGCCATCGAGGCGGACAGGGGGCCCTCTGGGGCCAACGTCCTGACTTTC
>NA|TRBV11-3|TRBJ1-6|13|NA
CASSPSLASPLHF
TGTGCCAGCAGCCCTTCCCTGGCTTCACCCCTCCACTTT
>NA|TRBV6-5|TRBJ2-5|11|few
CASSSQETQYF
TGTGCCAGCAGTTCACAAGAGACCCAGTACTTC
>NA|TRBV7-3|TRBJ2-3|13|few
CASSLASTDTQYF
TGTGCCAGCAGCTTAGCTAGCACAGATACGCAGTATTTT
>TRBD1|TRBV20-1|TRBJ1-2|13|NA
CSVLKEGADGYTF
TGCAGTGTTTTGAAAGAGGGGGCGGATGGCTACACCTTC
>TRBD1|TRBV12-3/TRBV12-4|TRBJ1-2|16|NA
CASSFGTGGSDYGYTF
TGTGCCAGCAGTTTCGGGACAGGGGGCTCAGACTATGGCTACACCTTC
>TRBD1|TRBV20-1|TRBJ2-3|14|few
CSATGQGSQDTQYF
TGCAGTGCTACGGGACAGGGGAGCCAAGATACGCAGTATTTT
>NA|TRBV7-6|TRBJ2-5|11|few
CASKTQETQYF
TGTGCCAGCAAAACCCAAGAGACCCAGTACTTC
>TRBD1|TRBV19|TRBJ1-2|14|NA
CASSRDRANYGYTF
TGTGCCAGTAGCCGGGACAGAGCTAACTATGGCTACACCTTC
>TRBD2|TRBV20-1|TRBJ2-1|15|NA
CSAPPLAGGDNEQFF
TGCAGTGCCCCCCCACTAGCGGGAGGGGACAATGAGCAGTTCTTC
>NA|TRBV9|TRBJ1-1|15|NA
CASSVLTGTNTEAFF
TGTGCCAGCAGCGTACTAACAGGGACCAACACTGAAGCTTTCTTT
>NA|TRBV11-2|TRBJ2-7|15|NA
CASSLHERAPGEQYF
TGTGCCAGCAGCTTACATGAGAGGGCACCGGGCGAGCAGTACTTC
>NA|TRBV10-3|TRBJ1-4|16|once
CAISESQEGNDEKLFF
TGTGCCATCAGTGAATCGCAGGAAGGGAACGATGAAAAACTGTTTTTT
>TRBD1|TRBV7-9|TRBJ1-2|15|NA
CASSLQGSRGSDYTF
TGTGCCAGCAGCCTCCAAGGGAGCAGGGGGTCTGACTACACCTTC
>NA|TRBV11-2|TRBJ1-1|13|few
CASSPAGRASAFF
TGTGCCAGCAGCCCCGCCGGAAGGGCTTCGGCTTTCTTT
>NA|TRBV6-1|TRBJ1-2|12|NA
CASSERGYGYTF
TGTGCCAGCAGTGAACGCGGCTATGGCTACACCTTC
>TRBD2|TRBV15|TRBJ2-3|14|NA
CATSRGLYTDTQYF
TGTGCCACCAGCAGGGGACTATACACAGATACGCAGTATTTT
>NA|TRBV19|TRBJ1-1|14|NA
CASSATGWSTEAFF
TGTGCCAGTAGTGCCACAGGGTGGAGCACTGAAGCTTTCTTT
>NA|TRBV5-3|TRBJ2-7|15|NA
CARSSPSRAFYEQYF
TGTGCCAGAAGCTCCCCGAGCAGGGCTTTTTACGAGCAGTACTTC
>NA|TRBV6-5|TRBJ2-7|15|NA
CASSYHGQGQNEQYF
TGTGCCAGCAGTTACCACGGGCAGGGGCAAAACGAGCAGTACTTC
>TRBD2|TRBV29-1|TRBJ2-3|13|NA
CSVRSGSADTQYF
TGCAGCGTTCGGAGCGGGAGTGCAGATACGCAGTATTTT
>NA|TRBV19|TRBJ1-6|15|NA
CASSGTPAGNSPLHF
TGTGCCAGTAGTGGGACACCGGCAGGAAATTCACCCCTCCACTTT
>TRBD1|TRBV5-4|TRBJ1-6|15|NA
CASSLGGQGASPLHF
TGTGCCAGCAGCTTGGGAGGACAGGGGGCTTCACCCCTCCACTTT
>NA|TRBV24-1|TRBJ2-6|13|few
CATSDRVANVLTF
TGTGCCACCAGTGATCGGGTGGCCAACGTCCTGACTTTC